The table lists the clone carrying this T cell receptor (beta chain) with a few counts. As yet, its antigen is unknown. The CDR3 is made up of 13 amino acids. Per the germline V gene, CDR1 is LGHNA and CDR2 is YNFKEQ. V lost 0 bases, J lost 7 bases, and 7 bases lay in between. TCRdb re-called the 5' RACE reads with MiXCR, one entry per CDR3 protein. The repertoire has about 450,000 distinct CDR3 sequences, about 24% of them found once; the top ten carry roughly 0.9%. The data were taken from a study of CD8 T cells in ankylosing spondylitis. Study results and limitations: Ankylosing spondylitis blood appeared to be characterized by a TCR beta motif of about 8 highly homologous variants. Within matched ankylosing spondylitis synovial fluid, disease-linked clones were reportedly significantly enriched.

The rearrangement joins TRBV4-2 to TRBJ2-1; D unresolved. The sample was blood, either unsorted or a sorted T cell fraction (not recorded which). This TCR derives from a male donor with ankylosing spondylitis. The CDR3 is CASSQDRVNEQFF. The CDR3 DNA is TGTGCCAGCAGCCAAGATAGGGTGAATGAGCAGTTCTTC.